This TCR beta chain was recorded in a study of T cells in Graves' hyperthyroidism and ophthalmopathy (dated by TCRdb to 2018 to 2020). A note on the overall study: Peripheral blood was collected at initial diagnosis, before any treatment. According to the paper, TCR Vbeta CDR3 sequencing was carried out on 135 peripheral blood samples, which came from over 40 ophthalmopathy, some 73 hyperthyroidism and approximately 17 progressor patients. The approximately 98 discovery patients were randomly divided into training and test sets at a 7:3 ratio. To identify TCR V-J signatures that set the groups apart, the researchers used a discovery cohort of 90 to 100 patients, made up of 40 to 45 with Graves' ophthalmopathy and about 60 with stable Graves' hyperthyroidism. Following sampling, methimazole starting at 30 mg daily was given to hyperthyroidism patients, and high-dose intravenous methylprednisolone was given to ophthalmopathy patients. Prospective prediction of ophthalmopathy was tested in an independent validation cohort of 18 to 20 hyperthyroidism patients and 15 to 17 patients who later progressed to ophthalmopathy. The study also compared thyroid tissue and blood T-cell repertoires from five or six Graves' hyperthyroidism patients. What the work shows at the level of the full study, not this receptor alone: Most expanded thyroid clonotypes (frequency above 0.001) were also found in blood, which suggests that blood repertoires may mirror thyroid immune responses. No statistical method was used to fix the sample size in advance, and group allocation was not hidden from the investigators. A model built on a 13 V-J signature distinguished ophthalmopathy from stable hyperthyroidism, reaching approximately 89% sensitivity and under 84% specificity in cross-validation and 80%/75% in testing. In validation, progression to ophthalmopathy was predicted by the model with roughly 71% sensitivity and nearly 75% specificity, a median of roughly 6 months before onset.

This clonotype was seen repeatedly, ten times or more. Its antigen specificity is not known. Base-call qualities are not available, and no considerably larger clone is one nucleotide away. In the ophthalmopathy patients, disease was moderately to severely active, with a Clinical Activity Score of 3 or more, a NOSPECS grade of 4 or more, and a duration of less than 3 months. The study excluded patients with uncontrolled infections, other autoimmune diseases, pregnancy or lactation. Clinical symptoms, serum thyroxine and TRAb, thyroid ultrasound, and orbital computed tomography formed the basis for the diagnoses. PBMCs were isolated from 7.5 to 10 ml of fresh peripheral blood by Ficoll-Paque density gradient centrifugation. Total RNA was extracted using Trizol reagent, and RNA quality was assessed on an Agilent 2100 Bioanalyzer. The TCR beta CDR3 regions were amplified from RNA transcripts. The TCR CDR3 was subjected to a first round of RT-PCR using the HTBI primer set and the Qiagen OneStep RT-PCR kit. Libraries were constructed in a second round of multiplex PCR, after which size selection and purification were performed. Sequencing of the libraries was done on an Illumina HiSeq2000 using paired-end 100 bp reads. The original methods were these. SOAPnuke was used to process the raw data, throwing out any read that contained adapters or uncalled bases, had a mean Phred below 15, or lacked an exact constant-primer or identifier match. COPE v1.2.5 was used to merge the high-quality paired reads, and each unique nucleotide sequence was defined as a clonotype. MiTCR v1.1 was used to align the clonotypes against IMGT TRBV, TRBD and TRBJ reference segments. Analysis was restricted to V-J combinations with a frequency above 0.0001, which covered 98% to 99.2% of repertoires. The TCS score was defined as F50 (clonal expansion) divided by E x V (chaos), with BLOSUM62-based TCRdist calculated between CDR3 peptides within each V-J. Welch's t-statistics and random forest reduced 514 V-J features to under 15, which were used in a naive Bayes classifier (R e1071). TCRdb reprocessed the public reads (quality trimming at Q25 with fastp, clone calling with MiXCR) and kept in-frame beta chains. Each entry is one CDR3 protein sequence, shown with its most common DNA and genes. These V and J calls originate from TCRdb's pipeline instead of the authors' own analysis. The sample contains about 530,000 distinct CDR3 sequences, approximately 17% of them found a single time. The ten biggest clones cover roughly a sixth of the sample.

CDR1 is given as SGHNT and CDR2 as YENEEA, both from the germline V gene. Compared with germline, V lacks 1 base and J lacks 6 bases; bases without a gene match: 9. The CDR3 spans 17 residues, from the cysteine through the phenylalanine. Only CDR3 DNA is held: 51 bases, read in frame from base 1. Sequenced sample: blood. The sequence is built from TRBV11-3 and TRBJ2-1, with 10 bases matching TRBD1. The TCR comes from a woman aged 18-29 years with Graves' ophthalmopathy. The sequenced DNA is TGTGCCAGCAGCTTAGCCCGGGACAGGGGAGAAGGCAATGAGCAGTTCTTC. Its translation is CASSLARDRGEGNEQFF.